The T cell receptor (beta chain) described here comes from a study of T cell repertoires in cytomegalovirus infection. This CDR3 spans 15 amino acids. Germline CDR1 reads KGHSH; CDR2 reads LQKENI. With 3 bases clipped from V and 4 bases from J, the junction kept 6 bases outside the gene matches. Using its own MiXCR run on the reads, TCRdb lists one record per CDR3 protein. Of 680,000 or so distinct CDR3 sequences in the sample, around a third were seen once. This clonotype was seen a handful of times. Antigen: not known. The receptor was isolated from a human donor in good health (CMV status not recorded). Some clones in this sample may be carry-over from other donors' samples. This sequence joins TRBV18 and TRBJ2-3; 8 bases map to TRBD2. The sample consisted of cultured PBMCs, taken from culture after CMV antigen stimulation. CDR3 nucleotides: TGTGCCAGCTCACCCACGCTAGCGGGCGCAGATACGCAGTATTTT. It is translated as CASSPTLAGADTQYF.